This TCR beta chain originates from a study of vaccination and CD4 T cells after COVID-19. General study results and limits: The median SARS-CoV-2-reactive clonotype number increased from about 20 to 38, without statistical significance. There were relatively few convalescent patients studied, and there were no early post-infection timepoints.

Of note for this clonotype: Its target is not known.

Treatment denoted: 10-day PBMC culture with coronavirus spike peptide pools or control peptides (ViraFEST assay). ViraFEST relied on peptide pools to expand antigen-specific T cells; the TCRs were sequenced afterward. Unmatched junction bases numbered 5, after V lost 5 bases and J lost 2 bases. The CDR3 has 14 amino acids. Scientists ran DNA taken from cultured CD4+ T cells through the Oncomine TCR Beta short-read assay for sequencing. TCRdb re-called the PCR reads with MiXCR, one entry per CDR3 protein. This sample has about 18,000 distinct CDR3 sequences; about half occur once, and the top ten carry less than 8.5%.

The sequenced sample consisted of CD4+ T cells from blood, cultured in vitro. The receptor was isolated from a human donor who had recovered from COVID-19. This chain connects TRBV12-3 or TRBV12-4 to TRBJ2-7; 8 bases are shared with TRBD2. The CDR3 here is CASSRGGSTYEQYF. The CDR3 bases are TGTGCCAGCAGTCGGGGGGGGAGTACCTACGAGCAGTACTTC.